This T cell receptor (beta chain) came from a study of early T cells in non-severe SARS-CoV-2 infection. The wider study: It was bulk RNA from unsorted whole blood that was sequenced, and the chains were unpaired.

This clonotype came up a few times. Antigen specificity is unknown. Germline-derived CDR1 and CDR2 are SGHAT and FQNNGV. The V segment lost 0 bases and the J segment 4 bases; nucleotides outside the gene matches: 5. The CDR3 is 15 residues long. Separate cDNA molecules each had unique molecular identifiers attached to them. TCRdb ran MiXCR on the 5' RACE reads and lists one entry per CDR3 protein. The profile shows nearly 30,000 distinct CDR3 sequences, about 5.5% of them singletons. Study conclusions and caveats: The matching step, a VDJdb search, favored anti-spike CD8 responses and missed private and CD4 specificities.

The TCR was taken from an adult who was a healthcare worker with PCR-confirmed SARS-CoV-2 infection or an uninfected control (not recorded which). The sequenced material came from whole blood. This chain connects TRBV11-2 to TRBJ1-1, with 7 bases that match TRBD1. CDR3 bases: TGTGCCAGCAGCTTAGATCCAGGGGGTATCACTGAAGCTTTCTTT. Protein: CASSLDPGGITEAFF.